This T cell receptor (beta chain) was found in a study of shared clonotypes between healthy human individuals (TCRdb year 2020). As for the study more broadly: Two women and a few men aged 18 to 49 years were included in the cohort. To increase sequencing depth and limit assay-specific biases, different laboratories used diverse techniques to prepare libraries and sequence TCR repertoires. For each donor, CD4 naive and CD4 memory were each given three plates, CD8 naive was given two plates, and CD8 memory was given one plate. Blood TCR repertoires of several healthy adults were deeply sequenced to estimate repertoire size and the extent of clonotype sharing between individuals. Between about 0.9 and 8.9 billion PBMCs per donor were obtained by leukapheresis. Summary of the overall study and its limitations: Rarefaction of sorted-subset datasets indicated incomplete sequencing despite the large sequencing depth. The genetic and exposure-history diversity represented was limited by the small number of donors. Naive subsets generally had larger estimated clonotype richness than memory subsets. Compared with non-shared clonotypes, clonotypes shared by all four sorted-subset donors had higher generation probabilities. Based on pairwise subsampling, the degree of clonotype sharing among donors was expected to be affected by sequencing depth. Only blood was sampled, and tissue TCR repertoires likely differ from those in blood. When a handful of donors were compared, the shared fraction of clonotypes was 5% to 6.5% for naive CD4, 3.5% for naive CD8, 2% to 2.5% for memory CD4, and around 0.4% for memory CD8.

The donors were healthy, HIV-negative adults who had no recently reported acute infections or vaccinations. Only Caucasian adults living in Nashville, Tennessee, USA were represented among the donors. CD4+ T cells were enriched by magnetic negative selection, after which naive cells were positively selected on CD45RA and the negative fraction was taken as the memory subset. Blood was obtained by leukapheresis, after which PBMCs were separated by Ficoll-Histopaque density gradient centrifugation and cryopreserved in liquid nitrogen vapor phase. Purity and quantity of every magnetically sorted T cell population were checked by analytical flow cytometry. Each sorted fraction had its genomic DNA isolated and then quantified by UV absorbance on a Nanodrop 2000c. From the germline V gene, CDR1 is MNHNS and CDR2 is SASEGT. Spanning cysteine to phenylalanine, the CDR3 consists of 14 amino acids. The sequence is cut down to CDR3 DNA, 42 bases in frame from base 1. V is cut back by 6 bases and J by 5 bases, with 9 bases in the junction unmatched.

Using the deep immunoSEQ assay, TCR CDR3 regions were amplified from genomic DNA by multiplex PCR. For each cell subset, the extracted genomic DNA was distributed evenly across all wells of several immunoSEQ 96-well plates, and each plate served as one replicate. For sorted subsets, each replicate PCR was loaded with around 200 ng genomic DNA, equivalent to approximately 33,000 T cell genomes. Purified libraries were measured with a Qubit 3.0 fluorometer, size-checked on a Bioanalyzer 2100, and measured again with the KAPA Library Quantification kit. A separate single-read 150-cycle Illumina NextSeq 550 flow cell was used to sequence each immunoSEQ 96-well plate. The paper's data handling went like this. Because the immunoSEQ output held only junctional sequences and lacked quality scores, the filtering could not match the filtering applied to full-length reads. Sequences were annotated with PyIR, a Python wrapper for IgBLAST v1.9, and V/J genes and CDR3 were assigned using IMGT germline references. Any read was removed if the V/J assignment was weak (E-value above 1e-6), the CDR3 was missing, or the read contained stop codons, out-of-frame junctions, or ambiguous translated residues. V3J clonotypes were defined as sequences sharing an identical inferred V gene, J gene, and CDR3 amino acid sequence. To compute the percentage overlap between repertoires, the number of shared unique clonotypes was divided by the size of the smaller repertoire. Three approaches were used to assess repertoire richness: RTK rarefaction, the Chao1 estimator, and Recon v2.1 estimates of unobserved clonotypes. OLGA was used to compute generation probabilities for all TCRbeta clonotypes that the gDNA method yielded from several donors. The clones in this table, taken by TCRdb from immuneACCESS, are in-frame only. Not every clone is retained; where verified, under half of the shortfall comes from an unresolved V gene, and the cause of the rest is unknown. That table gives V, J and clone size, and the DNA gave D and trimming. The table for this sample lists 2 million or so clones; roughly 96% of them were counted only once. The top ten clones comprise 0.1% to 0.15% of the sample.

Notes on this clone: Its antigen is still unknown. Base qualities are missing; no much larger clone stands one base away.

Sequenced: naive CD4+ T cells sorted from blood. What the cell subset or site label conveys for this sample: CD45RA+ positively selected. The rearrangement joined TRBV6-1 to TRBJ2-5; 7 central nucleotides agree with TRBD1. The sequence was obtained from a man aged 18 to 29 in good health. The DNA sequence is TGTGCCAGCAGCATAGACAGGGTGGCGGAGACCCAGTACTTC. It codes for CASSIDRVAETQYF.